The rows below give T cell receptor beta chains drawn from one sample of a study of cytomegalovirus exposure and HLA in healthy donors. Sequencing was performed with immunoSEQ multiplex PCR; in TCRdb, only in-frame clones are kept and a portion is missing. The sample shows 200,000 to 250,000 clones, 70% to 80% of them seen only once. Sample: PBMCs. The source is a male donor in good health and CMV-seronegative. Each CDR3 is given with its conserved first and last residue. Clone size is shown for a subset of rows, as once, few, many or a class of expanded clone.

v_call,clone_size,cdr3_aa
TRBV7-9,.,CASSPDYTQETQYF
TRBV9,.,CASSVEQGVGYTF
TRBV9,once,CASSASGVGTYNEQFF
TRBV21-1,.,CASSSDRDGYTF
TRBV28,few,CASSLQSMNTEAFF
TRBV5-4,.,CASSSPGGREGSSYNEQFF
TRBV25-1,.,CASSERRANTEAFF
TRBV28,few,CASELRGSEKLFF
TRBV7-8,.,CASSITDKQPQHF
TRBV5-1,.,CASSLTENTEAFF
TRBV27,few,CASRGLAAYEQYF
TRBV6-6,medium-sized,CASSSGTDLYGYTF
TRBV19,.,CASRAGTSGRPGGLDTGELFF
TRBV7-9,.,CASSYLVRTSTDTQYF
TRBV6-1,.,CASSAGGRDSPLHF
TRBV6-5,.,CASSYSKRDQPQHF
TRBV27,.,CASSSGTGGFNEQFF
TRBV9,.,CASSPTSGIFYEQYF
TRBV19,.,CASSTGQGTYEQYF
TRBV5-1,.,CASSLAGGVTGNTIYF